Below, 7 T cell receptor beta chains from the same sample are listed, as sequenced in a study of blood T cell repertoires in COVID-19. This table comes from immunoSEQ multiplex PCR, and its TCRdb copy is limited to in-frame clones, with some not included. The sample contains around 160,000 clones, approximately 83% of which appear only once. The specimen sequenced was peripheral blood. The receptors were sampled from a woman aged 60 to 75 with COVID-19, enrolled during active disease.

The chain links TRBV7-8 to TRBJ2-3, with D possibly TRBD2 on 7 matching bases. This CDR3 spans 15 amino acids. The germline V gene encodes CDR1 SGHVS and CDR2 FQNEAQ. V shed 5 bases and J shed 2 bases, with 14 bases lying between them. CDR3 sequence (DNA): TGTGCCAGCAGCCGAGGGGGGGGAGTCACAGATACGCAGTATTTT. Its translation: CASSRGGGVTDTQYF.

This clone was detected only once. The V and J genes are TRBV6-5 and TRBJ1-4; weak D call: TRBD1 (5 bases). Germline loops: CDR1 MNHEY, CDR2 SVGAGI. V lost 1 base and J lost 3, with 12 bases in between. This CDR3 is 16 amino acids long. The CDR3 DNA is TGTGCCAGCAGTTACTTAGACAGTCCCGCTAATGAAAAACTGTTTTTT. This sequence encodes CASSYLDSPANEKLFF.

This chain uses TRBV7-3 with TRBJ2-2; maybe TRBD1 (6 bases). The CDR3 runs to 13 residues. Between the trimmed V and J ends, which lost 6 bases and 5 bases, there was a span of 10 bases. Looked up from germline, CDR1 is SGHTA and CDR2 is FQGTGA. The CDR3 nucleotides read TGTGCCAGCAGTTCCCAGGGGACCGGGGAGCTGTTTTTT. Protein sequence: CASSSQGTGELFF.

V gene TRBV7-2 combines with J gene TRBJ2-5; TRBD1 agrees at 7 bases. CDR3 length: 14 residues. The germline V gene encodes CDR1 SGHTA and CDR2 FQGNSA. V lost 5 bases, J lost 0 bases, and 3 bases stayed unmatched. In nucleotides, the CDR3 is TGTGCCAGCAGCCTACAGGGGCACCAAGAGACCCAGTACTTC. It translates to CASSLQGHQETQYF.

V usage is TRBV6-2 or TRBV6-3 and J usage is TRBJ2-7, with D possibly TRBD1 on 5 matching bases. The CDR3 has 13 amino acids. Germline V gene lookup returns CDR1 MNHEY and CDR2 SVGEGT. Trimming took off 6 bases at V and 4 bases at J, with 13 bases between the two ends. In DNA, the CDR3 is TGTGCCAGCAGCCTAGAAGGGGTTTACGAGCAGTACTTC. Its protein product is CASSLEGVYEQYF.

The chain recombines TRBV9 with TRBJ2-1, with 13 bases aligning to TRBD2. CDR1 is SGDLS and CDR2 is YYNGEE in the germline V gene. Trimming at V came to 0 bases and at J to 6 bases, leaving 9 bases not matched to a gene. CDR3 length: 18 amino acids. CDR3 in amino acids: CASSVVATSGGALNEQFF. DNA of the CDR3: TGTGCCAGCAGCGTAGTGGCAACTAGCGGGGGGGCCCTCAATGAGCAGTTCTTC.

This clone came up once. This chain connects TRBV6-6 to TRBJ1-2; 7 bases line up with TRBD1. Germline values: CDR1 MNHNY, CDR2 SVGAGI (reference sequence). The CDR3 has 13 amino acids. V dropped 5 bases and J dropped 8; count of bases not matched to a gene: 8. The CDR3 region has the DNA TGTGCCAGCAGTACAGGGGTTCTGTTCGGCTACACCTTC. Residues: CASSTGVLFGYTF.